A selection of T cell receptor beta chains follows, all from one sample in a study of blood T cell repertoires in COVID-19. Only in-frame clones appear in the TCRdb table, and some are missing; sequencing was by immunoSEQ multiplex PCR. The sample contains 250,000 to 300,000 clones, roughly 90% of which appear only once. Sequencing input: PBMCs or T cells enriched from blood (not recorded which). Receptors originate from a woman aged 30 to 39 who had recovered from COVID-19. CDR3s include the opening cysteine and the closing phenylalanine or tryptophan. A D gene is named only where the DNA matches it firmly. For some rows the clone size is stated as once, few or many, or as a class when expanded; others skip it.

size	D	V	J	DNA	CDR3
-	-	TRBV10-1	TRBJ2-1	TGCGCCAGCAGTGAGGGGGGAGGGGGCTCCTACAATGAGCAGTTCTTC	CASSEGGGGSYNEQFF
-	TRBD2	TRBV6-5	TRBJ2-2	TGTGCCAGCAGCAGGGGACTAGCGGGAGCCGGGGAGCTGTTTTTT	CASSRGLAGAGELFF
-	TRBD2	TRBV11-2	TRBJ2-4	TGTGCCAGCAGCCACCCGACTAGCGGAGGACCCGCCAAAAACATTCAGTACTTC	CASSHPTSGGPAKNIQYF
-	-	TRBV28	TRBJ2-7	TGTGCCAGCAGTTTATTAGGTAGCGGAGTTTCTTTTCCCTACGAGCAGTACTTC	CASSLLGSGVSFPYEQYF
-	-	TRBV11-1	TRBJ2-7	TGTGCCAGCAGCCCGCACACAGTAGTCTCCTACGAGCAGTACTTC	CASSPHTVVSYEQYF
once	TRBD1	TRBV5-8	TRBJ1-6	TGTGCCAGCAGCTTGACAGGGGGCGCGTATAATTCACCCCTCCACTTT	CASSLTGGAYNSPLHF
once	TRBD1	TRBV28	TRBJ2-5	TGTGCCAGCATCTCCGGGACAGGGATAGAGACCCAGTACTTC	CASISGTGIETQYF
-	TRBD1	TRBV28	TRBJ1-1	TGTGCCAGCAGTAGGGACAGCAACACTGAAGCTTTCTTT	CASSRDSNTEAFF
-	-	TRBV19	TRBJ1-2	TGTGCCAGTAGTACCCCGATGGGGAGGATTGGCTACACCTTC	CASSTPMGRIGYTF
-	TRBD2	TRBV29-1	TRBJ2-3	TGCAGCGACGCTAGCGGGGGGGGAGATACGCAGTATTTT	CSDASGGGDTQYF
-	-	TRBV5-6	TRBJ1-4	TGTGCCAGCAGCTTGTCCCCGGGGGGTAATGAAAAACTGTTTTTT	CASSLSPGGNEKLFF
-	-	TRBV30	TRBJ1-1	TGTGCCTGGAGTCAGCAGGGTGGCACTGAAGCTTTCTTT	CAWSQQGGTEAFF
once	TRBD1	TRBV28	TRBJ1-2	TGTGCCAGCAGCATGCCCTACCGGGACAGAAGAGCTAACTATGGCTACACCTTC	CASSMPYRDRRANYGYTF
-	TRBD2	TRBV24-1	TRBJ2-5	TGTGCCACCAGTGACGCTGAAAGCGGGAGTGAGACCCAGTACTTC	CATSDAESGSETQYF
-	TRBD2	TRBV30	TRBJ2-1	TGTGCCTGGAGTGTAGCGGGAGAGGTGGGATACAATGAGCAGTTCTTC	CAWSVAGEVGYNEQFF
-	-	TRBV27	TRBJ2-5	TGTGCCAGCAGTCTAGGACTTTACAAAGAGACCCAGTACTTC	CASSLGLYKETQYF
-	-	TRBV2	TRBJ1-6	TGTGCCAGCAGTTTCCAGGGGCATGTTTATTCACCCCTCCACTTT	CASSFQGHVYSPLHF
-	TRBD1	TRBV28	TRBJ2-7	TGTGCCAGCAGCCGACCTCCCACCGACCCGTCCCGGGACAGGGTTGGAGGCTACGAGCAGTACTTC	CASSRPPTDPSRDRVGGYEQYF
-	-	TRBV13	TRBJ2-1	TGTGCCAGCAGCTTAGTGGATGCGGGCAATGAGCAGTTCTTC	CASSLVDAGNEQFF
-	TRBD1	TRBV15	TRBJ1-2	TGTGCCACCAGCAGAGACCAGACAGGGTTGGCCTATGGCTACACCTTC	CATSRDQTGLAYGYTF
-	-	TRBV5-6	TRBJ1-4	TGTGCCAGCAGCTCAGCCTTGGGGGGGCCTAATGAAAAACTGTTTTTT	CASSSALGGPNEKLFF
-	TRBD2	TRBV7-2	TRBJ2-1	TGTGCCAGCAGTCGAGTACTAGCGGGAGGGCCGTCCGTGGGGAATGAGCAGTTCTTC	CASSRVLAGGPSVGNEQFF
-	-	TRBV7-9	TRBJ1-4	TGTGCCAGCAGCTTAGGTGGGAGCCGTAATGAAAAACTGTTTTTT	CASSLGGSRNEKLFF
few	-	TRBV9	TRBJ2-1	TGTGCCAGCAGCGCAAACTTAGCGGAGTCGACTTACAATGAGCAGTTCTTC	CASSANLAESTYNEQFF
-	-	TRBV7-6	TRBJ2-3	TGTGCCAGCAGCTTAGGACAGCAAAGCACAGATACGCAGTATTTT	CASSLGQQSTDTQYF
-	TRBD2	TRBV12-5	TRBJ2-1	TGTGCTAGTGGTTTGGGACTAGCGGGAGTGGATGAGCAGTTCTTC	CASGLGLAGVDEQFF
-	-	TRBV5-1	TRBJ1-3	TGCGCCAGCAGCGTAGGGGGATCTGGAAACACCATATATTTT	CASSVGGSGNTIYF
-	-	TRBV27	TRBJ1-6	TGTGCCAGCAGTTCTCATAGTTATAATTCACCCCTCCACTTT	CASSSHSYNSPLHF
-	-	TRBV30	TRBJ2-7	TGTGCCTGGAGTGCAGGTTACGAGCAGTACTTC	CAWSAGYEQYF
few	-	TRBV3-1/TRBV3-2	TRBJ2-1	TGTGCCAGCAGCCAATTTGGCGGCCTCTACAATGAGCAGTTCTTC	CASSQFGGLYNEQFF
-	-	TRBV2	TRBJ2-1	TGTGCCAGCAGTTGGGAGAGACTAGTAGCTGAGCAGTTCTTC	CASSWERLVAEQFF
-	TRBD1	TRBV5-6	TRBJ2-5	TGTGCCAGCAGCTTGCCCGGACAGGGGGTGGAAGAGACCCAGTACTTC	CASSLPGQGVEETQYF
-	TRBD1	TRBV29-1	TRBJ2-2	TGCAGCGTAGAACCCGGGACAGGCAAAGCCGGGGAGCTGTTTTTT	CSVEPGTGKAGELFF
-	-	TRBV5-5	TRBJ1-5	TGTGCCAGCAGCTTAGGAGGGTCGGGTCAGCCCCAGCATTTT	CASSLGGSGQPQHF
-	-	TRBV5-4	TRBJ2-1	TGTGCCAGCAGCTTGACTAGCTCCAATGAGCAGTTCTTC	CASSLTSSNEQFF
once	TRBD1	TRBV18	TRBJ2-7	TGTGCCAGCTCACCCGGGACAGGGGGCGATGAGCAGTACTTC	CASSPGTGGDEQYF
-	-	TRBV4-3	TRBJ2-4	TGCGCCAGCAGCCAAGAAGTGAGGGTGGGGGGAAACATTCAGTACTTC	CASSQEVRVGGNIQYF
-	-	TRBV24-1	TRBJ2-1	TGTGCCACCAGTGATCATGACTACCCCCCTTACAATGAGCAGTTCTTC	CATSDHDYPPYNEQFF
-	TRBD1	TRBV30	TRBJ2-7	TGTGCCTGGAGTCAACAGGGGTCGGGGGAGCAGTACTTC	CAWSQQGSGEQYF
few	-	TRBV6-1	TRBJ1-6	TGTGCCAGCAGTGAAGCGAACTTCGGTGATTCACCCCTCCACTTT	CASSEANFGDSPLHF
-	TRBD2	TRBV18	TRBJ2-5	TGTGCCAGCTCACTCGCACCGGGACTAGCGGTCCCGGGAGGGACCCAGTACTTC	CASSLAPGLAVPGGTQYF
-	-	TRBV28	TRBJ1-1	TGTGCCAGCAGTTTGCCAGGGATGAACACTGAAGCTTTCTTT	CASSLPGMNTEAFF
-	-	TRBV24-1	TRBJ1-5	TGTGCCACCAGTGACCCCCAGGGGAATCAGCCCCAGCATTTT	CATSDPQGNQPQHF
-	TRBD1	TRBV27	TRBJ2-5	TGTGCCAGCAGCAGACAGGGAGCGAGGGAGACCCAGTACTTC	CASSRQGARETQYF
-	-	TRBV18	TRBJ2-1	TGTGCCAGCTCCCACGGGGACTACAATGAGCAGTTCTTC	CASSHGDYNEQFF
-	-	TRBV30	TRBJ2-2	TGTGCCTGGAGTAAAGGACAATCAGCTGGGGAGCTGTTTTTT	CAWSKGQSAGELFF
-	TRBD1	TRBV14	TRBJ1-6	TGTGCCAGCAGCCATTCGACAGGGAGATCCTGGAATTCACCCCTCCACTTT	CASSHSTGRSWNSPLHF
-	TRBD2	TRBV6-1	TRBJ2-1	TGTGCCAGCAGTGCCCCTAGCGGGAGGTCGGAGGGTGAGCAGTTCTTC	CASSAPSGRSEGEQFF